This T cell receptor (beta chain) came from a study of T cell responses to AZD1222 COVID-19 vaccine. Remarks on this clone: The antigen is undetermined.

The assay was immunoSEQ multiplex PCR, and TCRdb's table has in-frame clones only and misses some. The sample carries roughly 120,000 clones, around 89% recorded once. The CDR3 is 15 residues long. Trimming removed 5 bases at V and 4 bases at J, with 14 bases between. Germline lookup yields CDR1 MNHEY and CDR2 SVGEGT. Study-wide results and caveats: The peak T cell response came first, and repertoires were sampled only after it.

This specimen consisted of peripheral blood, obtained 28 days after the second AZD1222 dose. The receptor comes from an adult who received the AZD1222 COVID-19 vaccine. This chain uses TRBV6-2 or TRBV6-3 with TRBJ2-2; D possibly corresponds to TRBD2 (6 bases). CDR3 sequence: CASSPTARGTGELFF. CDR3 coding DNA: TGTGCCAGCAGTCCCACGGCGCGGGGCACCGGGGAGCTGTTTTTT.